Each of the 8 T cell receptor beta chains below was sequenced from the same sample in a study of PD-1 blockade in mismatch repair-deficient tumors. Sequencing was performed with immunoSEQ multiplex PCR; in TCRdb, only in-frame clones are kept and a portion is missing. The repertoire holds more than 85,000 clones, with about 79% as singletons. Specimen: peripheral blood, collected approximately 8 months after starting pembrolizumab. These receptors came from an adult with mismatch repair-deficient cancer.

This rearrangement joins TRBV28 to TRBJ2-7; TRBD1 aligns across 9 bases. CDR3 length equals 15 residues. CDR1 MDHEN and CDR2 SYDVKM come from the germline V gene. Trimming cost V 4 bases and J 2 bases; bases outside gene matches: 6. CDR3 amino acids: CASSSGQGVPYEQYF. The CDR3 bases are TGTGCCAGCAGTTCGGGACAGGGAGTCCCCTACGAGCAGTACTTC.

V is TRBV2 and J is TRBJ1-3; D unresolved. CDR1 and CDR2 (germline): SNHLY, FYNNEI. V shed 3 bases and J shed 0 bases, with 9 bases lying between them. This CDR3 is 15 amino acids long. This CDR3 is CASSEGGSSGNTIYF. The CDR3 DNA follows: TGTGCCAGCAGTGAGGGCGGAAGCTCTGGAAACACCATATATTTT.

This chain links TRBV7-3 with TRBJ2-1; 8 bases agree with TRBD2. The J segment lost 7 bases and the V segment lost 5 bases, leaving 10 bases of the junction unmatched. The CDR3 is 15 residues long. Per the germline V gene, CDR1 is SGHTA and CDR2 is FQGTGA. The CDR3 loop is CASSRPGLGLNEQFF. In DNA, the CDR3 is TGTGCCAGCAGCCGGCCGGGACTAGGCTTAAATGAGCAGTTCTTC.

V usage is TRBV6-1 and J usage is TRBJ2-1; TRBD2 aligns across 8 bases. With V trimmed by 1 base and J by 7 bases, 15 bases remained unmatched. CDR3 length: 18 amino acids. Germline CDR1 MNHNS, CDR2 SASEGT. CDR3 bases: TGTGCCAGCAGTGAAGATGAGGTGTGGCGGGAGGTCCAAAATGAGCAGTTCTTC. As protein: CASSEDEVWREVQNEQFF.

The genes are TRBV5-1 and TRBJ1-2; 8 bases line up with TRBD1. Losses at the gene ends were 3 bases for V and 5 bases for J; bases not matched to a gene: 12. Germline CDR1 SGHRS, CDR2 YFSETQ. The CDR3 has 16 residues. The CDR3 nucleotides read TGCGCCAGCAGCTCGGGACAGGAAGGGGGCATATATGGCTACACCTTC. Protein: CASSSGQEGGIYGYTF.

This chain uses TRBV7-8 with TRBJ2-7; unclear D gene. V dropped 3 bases and J dropped 0 bases, with 9 bases sitting between them. Germline CDR1 and CDR2: SGHVS and FQNEAQ. The CDR3 contains 14 residues. CDR3 DNA: TGTGCCAGCAGCTTTTTTAGAAGCTCCTACGAGCAGTACTTC. As protein: CASSFFRSSYEQYF.

This chain connects TRBV5-1 to TRBJ1-2; D unresolved. Deletions cut 0 bases from V and 8 bases from J, with 11 bases between. The CDR3 is made up of 13 amino acids. CDR1 is SGHRS and CDR2 is YFSETQ in the germline V gene. The CDR3 DNA is TGCGCCAGCAGCTTGGCGGGGATTGGAGGCTACACCTTC. Its translation is CASSLAGIGGYTF. The full variable domain, with the rest looked up from reference TRBV5-1 and TRBJ1-2, is KAGVTQTPRYLIKTRGQQVTLSCSPISGHRSVSWYQQTPGQGLQFLFEYFSETQRNKGNFPGRFSGRQFSNSRSEMNVSTLELGDSALYLCASSLAGIGGYTFGSGTRLTVV.

The chain carries TRBV29-1 and TRBJ1-1; D is undetermined. The CDR3 extends over 13 amino acids. The V end was cut by 5 bases, the J end by 0 bases, with 10 bases between. Germline loops: CDR1 SQVTM, CDR2 ANQGSEA. The CDR3 loop reads CSVPGLMNTEAFF. CDR3 coding DNA: TGCAGCGTTCCCGGACTGATGAACACTGAAGCTTTCTTT.